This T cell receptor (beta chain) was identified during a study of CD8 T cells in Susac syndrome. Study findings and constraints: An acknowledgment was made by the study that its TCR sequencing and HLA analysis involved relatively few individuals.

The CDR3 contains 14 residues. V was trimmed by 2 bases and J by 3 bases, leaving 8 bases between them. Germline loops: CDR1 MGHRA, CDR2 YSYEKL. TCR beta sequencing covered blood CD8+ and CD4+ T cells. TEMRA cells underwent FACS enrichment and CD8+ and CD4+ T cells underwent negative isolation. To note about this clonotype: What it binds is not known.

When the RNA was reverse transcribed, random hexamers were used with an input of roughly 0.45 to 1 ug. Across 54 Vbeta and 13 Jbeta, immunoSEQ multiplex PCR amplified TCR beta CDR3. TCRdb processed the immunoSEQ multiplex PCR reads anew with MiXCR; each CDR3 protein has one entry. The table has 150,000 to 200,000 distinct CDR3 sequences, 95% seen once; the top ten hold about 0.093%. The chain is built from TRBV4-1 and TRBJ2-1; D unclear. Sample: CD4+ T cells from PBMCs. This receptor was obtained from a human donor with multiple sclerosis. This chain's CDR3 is CASSQTTDYNEQFF. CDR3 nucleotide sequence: TGCGCCAGCAGCCAAACCACAGACTACAATGAGCAGTTCTTC.